The clone carrying this TCR beta chain showed up just a few times. The antigen is unknown. The data stem from a study of cytomegalovirus exposure and HLA in healthy donors. Study-wide results and caveats: HLA-A and HLA-B allele assignments for most subjects were reportedly predicted accurately using TCR beta sequences. V- and J-gene trimming of TCR beta was linked (in a later analysis) to a missense DCLRE1C variant.

Donors were ostensibly healthy at sampling, although undocumented immune exposures were probable. V was clipped by 9 bases and J by 5 bases; unmatched bases: 5. The CDR3 has 12 residues. Germline V lookup: CDR1 MNHEY, CDR2 SMNVEV (reference sequence). The PCR made use of 60 Vbeta and 13 Jbeta primers. Study processing details: Later analysis identified some 80 million unique TCR beta chains, 10 million to 12 million shared. Some clones are missing from TCRdb's copy, which holds only in-frame ones; the method was immunoSEQ multiplex PCR. V and J calls and clone size come straight from that table; D and trimming were deduced from the DNA. The sample yields roughly 100,000 clones, 80% to 85% seen once.

The sequenced material came from PBMCs. The clonotype was recovered from a man aged 25-40 years in good health and CMV-seropositive. The chain has TRBV27 and TRBJ2-5; 8 bases are a match to TRBD2. The CDR3 loop is CASGTRRETQYF. CDR3 in DNA: TGTGCCAGTGGGACTAGACGGGAGACCCAGTACTTC.